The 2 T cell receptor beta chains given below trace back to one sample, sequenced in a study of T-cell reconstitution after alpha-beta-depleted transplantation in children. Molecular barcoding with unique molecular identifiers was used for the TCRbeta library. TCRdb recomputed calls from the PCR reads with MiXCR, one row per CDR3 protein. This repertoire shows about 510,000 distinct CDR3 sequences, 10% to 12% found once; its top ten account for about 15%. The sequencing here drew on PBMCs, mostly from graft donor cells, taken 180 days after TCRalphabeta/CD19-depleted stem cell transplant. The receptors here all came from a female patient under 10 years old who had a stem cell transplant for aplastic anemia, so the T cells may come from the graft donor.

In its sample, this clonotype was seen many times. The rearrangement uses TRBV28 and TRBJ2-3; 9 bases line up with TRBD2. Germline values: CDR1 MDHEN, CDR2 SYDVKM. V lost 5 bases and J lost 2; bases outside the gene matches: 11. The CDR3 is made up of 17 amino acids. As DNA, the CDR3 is TGTGCCAGCAGTCTTTTGCGGGAGGGCAGGTTCACAGATACGCAGTATTTT. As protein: CASSLLREGRFTDTQYF.

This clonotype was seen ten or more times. In DNA form, the CDR3 reads TGTGCCAGCAGCTTCAGGGGGGATACGCAGTATTTT. Translated: CASSFRGDTQYF. The V call is TRBV11-2, the J call TRBJ2-3, with TRBD1 matching 7 bases. There are 12 residues in the CDR3. Looked up from germline, CDR1 is SGHAT and CDR2 is FQNNGV. V was pared by 3 bases and J by 6 bases, with 0 bases of the junction left unmatched. Combining the CDR3 with reference TRBV11-2 and TRBJ2-3 gives the whole variable domain EAGVAQSPRYKIIEKRQSVAFWCNPISGHATLYWYQQILGQGPKLLIQFQNNGVVDDSQLPKDRFSAERLKGVDSTLKIQPAKLEDSAVYLCASSFRGDTQYFGPGTRLTVL.